The entry that follows covers one TCR beta chain sequence. Its antigen remains unidentified. Base qualities are not provided; no much larger clone lies one nucleotide away. The sample is drawn from a study of cytomegalovirus exposure and HLA in healthy donors listed by TCRdb under 2017. With respect to the entire study: An earlier analysis of a few hundred of the donors reported approximately 280 Gb of sequence data and around 120 million unique TCR beta sequences obtained from about 179 million T cells. About 280 gigabases of sequencing data and tens of millions of unique TCR sequences were included in an early release covering around 650 HLA-typed donors. Among the roughly 400 genotyped donors, around 79% belonged to the genetic ancestry cluster associated with self-reported Caucasian donors. The aim of the study was to test whether cataloging public T cell receptors could identify signatures of past pathogen exposure. Using immunosequencing, the study profiled T cell repertoires from about 650 subjects and related those repertoires to cytomegalovirus serostatus. In addition to the first cohort of 666 subjects, a separate validation cohort of under 150 different subjects was used. To predict cytomegalovirus infection status, the study brought together high-throughput TCR immunosequencing, statistical association of individual TCRs with disease status, and machine learning. To study patterns of TCR occurrence, a later analysis re-analyzed previously published TCR beta repertoires from several hundred donors and added high-resolution HLA genotyping. The later analysis used no new phenotypic data to find candidate immune exposures, relying instead on TCR beta sequences and their occurrence across donors. In an earlier analysis of roughly 540 of the donors, high-throughput TCR beta sequencing was used to judge whether each TCR beta V gene segment behaved as functional or pseudogenic. Donor age, sex, ethnicity and CMV serostatus were compiled alongside the repertoire data. A later genetic analysis took genome-wide SNP genotypes for about 65% of the roughly 670 donors and used that subset as a discovery cohort. Every discovery cohort repertoire had been produced on one sequencing platform. HLA typing covered class I and class II loci at four-digit resolution. The number of donors typed differed by locus, with roughly 620-630 for A, B, C, DRB1 and DQB1, roughly 520 for DQA1, 606 for DPA1, and some 470 for DPB1. Because of strong linkage in the cohort, a handful of DR-DQ haplotypes were treated as single units for association and clustering. On average, roughly 250,000 unique TCR beta nucleotide sequences were sequenced per donor among some 430 genotyped donors of the cohort, with 15% to 20% of those sequences being non-productive. The research as a whole found: In the study, about 150 TCR beta chains were listed as associated with cytomegalovirus. In an earlier analysis of 500 to 650 of the donors, most TCR beta V segments appeared in productive rearrangements about 87% or about 30% of the time, broadly matching IMGT annotations. The cohort was sequenced for TCR beta chains only, and without alpha or paired-chain data the features that could be detected were limited. A further reported finding was that TCR beta sequences accurately predicted the HLA-A and HLA-B alleles for most subjects in the first cohort. In a later analysis, the rate of TCR association differed among HLA loci, with DRB1 alleles having the most associated TCRs and HLA-C alleles having the fewest. Compared with the approximately 670-donor mean, donors in an Asian-associated ancestry cluster had fewer N-insertions in productive TCRs, according to a later genetic analysis. The authors suggested that the approach could potentially be extended to other disease states and immunological phenotypes. At a false discovery rate of 0.05, a later analysis linked 16,951 TCR beta sequences to specific HLA alleles. Immune exposure information for the cohort was limited to CMV serostatus. The presence/absence analyses assumed that sequencing depth was roughly uniform across donors, and that assumption may not be true. Across donors, most TCR sequences were observed very rarely, whereas some public TCRs were present in many individuals. Several of the top co-occurrence clusters appeared to be linked to parvovirus B19, influenza, CMV and Epstein-Barr virus, according to a later analysis. In a later analysis, HLA-associated TCR beta chains were found to be more clonally expanded and to have lower generation probabilities than equally common non-associated chains. An association between a missense DCLRE1C variant and V-gene and J-gene trimming of TCR beta chains was found in a later genetic analysis and replicated in an independent cohort. When HLA alleles, especially DR and DQ, strongly co-occurred, attributing TCR associations to individual alleles was difficult. In vitro tests confirmed that a few of the cytomegalovirus-associated TCR beta chains recognize cytomegalovirus antigens. Cytomegalovirus status was reported to be diagnosed by the classifier with high specificity and sensitivity in both the original and validation cohorts. Because the 87-base-pair reads could not distinguish some IMGT-functional V segments, including TRBV6-2 and TRBV6-3, those segments were excluded. A cluster of highly shared sequence variants was judged likely to represent a technical artifact of the sequencing pipeline. Most CMV-associated TCR beta chains appeared to be HLA-restricted in a later analysis, and the HLA associations seemed to be driven largely by CMV exposure. Over 15 rarely observed V segments, including chromosome 9 orphons, were excluded from the earlier analysis of about 600 of the donors because counts were too low. Correlated functional status among segregating V segments might reflect linkage disequilibrium, but an unknown experimental factor could not be ruled out. Because some donors lacked HLA typing at each locus, the association tests relied only on the typed subset.

Library preparation was by the immunoSEQ multiplex PCR assay. The multiplex PCR relied on a mix of 60 forward primers for TCR Vbeta segments and 13 reverse primers for TCR Jbeta segments. The CDR3 region of rearranged TCR beta genes was amplified from genomic DNA with a multiplex PCR assay. The amplified TCR beta libraries were sequenced on the Illumina HiSeq System as 87-base-pair reads. Per the source publication's procedure: A later analysis counted some 74 million unique TCR beta chains across the 666 repertoires, and around 9.9 million of these chains were shared by at least two donors. To remove PCR and sequencing errors, raw reads were error-corrected and collapsed into unique sequences using a nearest-neighbor algorithm that merged closely related sequences. V, D and J gene segments were assigned by aligning CDR3 sequences to IMGT reference sequences. For a sequence to be retained, a match of at least six nucleotides was required to both a V gene segment and a J gene segment. Rearrangements were classified as productive when the CDR3 lacked stop codons and remained in frame with V and J, and all other rearrangements were classified as non-productive. Following IMGT convention, CDR3 was defined as the stretch from the second conserved V-encoded cysteine to the conserved J-encoded phenylalanine. The earlier analysis of approximately 590 of the donors excluded any sequence lacking an unambiguous match to a single V gene segment. In an earlier analysis of several hundred of the donors, V segments were called functional above 56.7% productive rearrangements and were called segregating when the between-donor standard deviation exceeded 5%. A statistical classification framework was built to diagnose cytomegalovirus status from the catalog of TCR beta chain sequences. In a later analysis, V and J genes were assigned by comparing TCR nucleotide sequences against IMGT/GENE-DB human TR gene sequences. A later analysis assigned CDR3 sequences and most-parsimonious VDJ recombination scenarios with the TCRdist pipeline. In a later analysis, each TCR beta chain was defined by its CDR3 amino acid sequence together with its V-gene family, and reads without a unique V-gene family were excluded. A later analysis removed 592 highly shared, low-generation-probability nucleotide sequences to deal with suspected cross-contamination and a sequencing artifact. For each public chain, a later analysis derived a clonal expansion index from normalized ranks of inferred template counts within each repertoire. In a later analysis, generation probabilities were computed with a VDJ recombination model fitted to out-of-frame rearrangements, and the resulting probabilities were checked against IGoR. In a later analysis, TCR-TCR, TCR-HLA and TCR-CMV co-occurrence was scored with hypergeometric tests, and a repertoire-size bias correction was applied to TCR pairs. False discovery rates were estimated in a later analysis by permuting HLA or CMV assignments 20 times. In a later analysis, co-occurring TCRs were grouped using DBSCAN, with TCRdist sequence similarity added in when clustering inside HLA-allele-positive subsets. Repertoires with fewer than 30,000 or more than 120,000 public chains were left out of co-occurrence clustering, as were four to six repertoires with anomalous nucleotide sharing. TCRdb stores this immuneACCESS table with in-frame sequences only. Part of the clones is absent; in the studies checked, under half of the shortfall reflects unresolved V genes, and no reason is known for the rest. The D gene and trimming were derived from the DNA, and the V and J assignments and clone size from that table. The sample records over 150,000 clones, under 80% of which are singletons. The ten biggest clones cover more than 4% of the sample.

Trimming accounts for 6 bases at V and 4 bases at J, while the number of junction bases matched to no gene is 11. The cysteine opens and the phenylalanine closes a CDR3 of 15 amino acids. The retained sequence is limited to the CDR3, 45 bases, with the frame set at the first base. The germline V gene encodes CDR1 SNHLY and CDR2 FYNNEI. The cohort comprised approximately 700 healthy bone marrow donors. All cohort members were sampled while nominally healthy, although unrecorded immune exposures were likely present. The donor tested CMV seronegative and was one of the 352 seronegative cohort members. A peripheral blood sample was collected from each donor, and TCR beta sequencing was performed on peripheral blood mononuclear cells. Genomic DNA extraction from the blood cell samples was performed with the Qiagen DNeasy Blood Extraction Kit.

The clonotype was recovered from a middle-aged man in good health and CMV-seronegative. In this chain, TRBV2 is recombined with TRBJ1-1; 7 central bases correspond to TRBD1. The material sequenced was PBMCs. The CDR3: CASRDMTGLRTEAFF. The nucleotide sequence reads TGTGCCAGCAGGGATATGACAGGGCTGCGCACTGAAGCTTTCTTT. With the portions outside the CDR3 filled from the reference TRBV2 and TRBJ1-1 genes, the complete variable region becomes EPEVTQTPSHQVTQMGQEVILRCVPISNHLYFYWYRQILGQKVEFLVSFYNNEISEKSEIFDDQFSVERPDGSNFTLKIRSTKLEDSAMYFCASRDMTGLRTEAFFGQGTRLTVV.